The entry below gives a single TCR beta chain sequence along with its context. In TCRdb, the RACE reads were re-called with MiXCR into one record per CDR3 protein. Of some 200,000 distinct CDR3 sequences listed, approximately 31% are singletons. Time point meaning: pre-sensitization, week 0. Stated treatment: therapeutic diphenylcyclopropenone sensitization with weekly scalp DPC. Patch tests were applied only after blood draws. The sample belongs to a study of human T cells and chemical hapten exposure. Germline V lookup: CDR1 SGHTA, CDR2 FQGNSA. V shed 5 bases, J shed 6 bases, and the junction held 14 bases outside the gene matches. The CDR3 covers 16 residues.

The source was whole blood, collected in connection with sensitization to the hapten diphenylcyclopropenone (DPC). The chain uses TRBV7-2 and TRBJ2-3, with TRBD1 matching 7 bases. The source is a woman aged 25 to 39 with alopecia areata. Some clones in this sample may be carry-over from other donors' samples. The CDR3, as DNA: TGTGCCAGCAGCCAACCAGGACAGGTGCCAAGGGATACGCAGTATTTT. Encoded protein: CASSQPGQVPRDTQYF.